Listed here are 17 T cell receptor beta chains from one sample, sequenced in a study of cytomegalovirus exposure and HLA in healthy donors listed by TCRdb under 2017. Library preparation used the immunoSEQ multiplex PCR assay. For the multiplex PCR, a mixture combining 60 forward primers for TCR Vbeta segments and 13 reverse primers for TCR Jbeta segments was used. TCRdb re-hosts the immuneACCESS table, in-frame sequences only. Its copies lack some clones; in the studies checked, an unresolved V gene accounts for under half of them, and the cause for the rest is not known. The sample yields about 180,000 clones; around 80% were counted once. Under 0.75% of the sample belongs to the ten largest clones. Sequencing input: PBMCs. Receptors were obtained from a woman in her 40s in good health and CMV-seronegative.

This clone was seen only a few times. One junction end does not reproduce the germline sequence, and a read error may be involved. The chain is built from TRBV5-4 and TRBJ1-1; 7 bases map to TRBD1. Germline V CDR1 and CDR2: SGHNT, YYREEE (reference sequence). The CDR3 length is 14 residues. The CDR3 DNA reads as TGTGCCAGCAGCACTGACAGGGTGAACGCTGAAGCTTTCTTT. It specifies CASSTDRVNAEAFF.

The chain links TRBV5-8 to TRBJ2-7; D gene uncertain. Trimming removed 0 bases from V and 0 bases from J, with 10 bases in between. CDR3 length: 15 residues. CDR1 SGHTS and CDR2 YDEGEE come from the germline V gene. The CDR3 sequence: CASSLVAGSSYEQYF. The CDR3 nucleotides are TGTGCCAGCAGCTTGGTAGCCGGAAGCTCCTACGAGCAGTACTTC.

The CDR3 DNA is TGTGCCACCAGCAGTTATGATACGGGGGGGCAGTACTTC. Translated, it gives CATSSYDTGGQYF. The chain is built from TRBV15 and TRBJ2-7; 7 bases fit TRBD2. Germline loops: CDR1 LNHNV, CDR2 YYDKDF (reference sequence). Unmatched junction bases numbered 8, after V lost 3 bases and J lost 9 bases. The CDR3 length is 13 residues.

This rearrangement joins TRBV7-8 to TRBJ1-5; D not resolved. CDR1 is SGHVS and CDR2 is FQNEAQ in the germline V gene. The CDR3 has 17 residues. Between the trimmed V and J ends, which lost 0 bases and 2 bases, there was a span of 14 bases. The CDR3 spells CASSLAVLLEGNQPQHF. The CDR3 DNA reads TGTGCCAGCAGCTTAGCGGTGTTGTTGGAGGGCAATCAGCCCCAGCATTTT.

The genes are TRBV18 and TRBJ2-3, with TRBD2 identical over 7 bases. CDR1 and CDR2 (germline): KGHSH, LQKENI. This CDR3 contains 14 residues. V shed 3 bases, J shed 2 bases, and the junction held 2 bases outside the gene matches. DNA for the CDR3: TGTGCCAGCTCACCGGGGGGGACCACAGATACGCAGTATTTT. Amino acid sequence: CASSPGGTTDTQYF.

The rearrangement links TRBV2 to TRBJ1-1; D is unresolved. From germline, CDR1 is SNHLY and CDR2 FYNNEI. The V gene lost 6 bases and the J gene lost 0 bases, with 11 bases spanning the gap. The CDR3 length is 14 residues. The CDR3: CASRLRFLNTEAFF. CDR3 coding DNA: TGTGCCAGCAGGTTGCGGTTTTTGAACACTGAAGCTTTCTTT.

This chain's CDR3 is CAISGNGELFF. In DNA, the CDR3 is TGTGCCATCTCGGGGAACGGGGAGCTGTTTTTT. The chain is built from TRBV10-3 and TRBJ2-2; a possible D gene is TRBD2 (5 bases). This CDR3 comprises 11 residues. V lost 8 bases and J 7 bases, leaving 8 bases between the germline ends. Per germline, CDR1 ENHRY and CDR2 SYGVKD.

The CDR3 loop reads CASSVEQGRETQYF. CDR3 in DNA: TGTGCCAGCAGCGTAGAACAGGGCCGCGAGACCCAGTACTTC. V usage is TRBV9 and J usage is TRBJ2-5, with D possibly being TRBD1 (6 bases). Trimming pared 0 bases from V and 5 bases from J, leaving 11 bases between. This CDR3 contains 14 residues. Germline V gives CDR1 SGDLS, CDR2 YYNGEE.

This CDR3 reads CASSFPTSGGLDTQYF. DNA of the CDR3: TGTGCCAGCAGCTTCCCGACTAGCGGAGGATTAGATACGCAGTATTTT. This chain connects TRBV7-9 to TRBJ2-3; 9 nucleotides line up with TRBD2. This CDR3 region has 16 residues. The germline CDR1 and CDR2 sequences are SEHNR and FQNEAQ (reference sequence). V was pared by 3 bases and J by 5 bases, with 9 bases of the junction left unmatched.

This chain uses TRBV6-1 with TRBJ1-5, with TRBD1 identical over 7 bases. Per the germline V gene, CDR1 is MNHNS and CDR2 is SASEGT. V lost 4 bases, J lost 6 bases, and 15 bases stayed unmatched. This CDR3 contains 17 residues. This chain's CDR3 is CASSVGAVQGSSQPQHF. CDR3 DNA: TGTGCCAGCAGTGTCGGGGCCGTACAGGGGAGTTCTCAGCCCCAGCATTTT.

CDR3 residues: CASSALAGGRLVDTATQYF. Written as DNA, the CDR3 is TGTGCCAGCAGTGCCCTAGCGGGGGGGCGGTTGGTTGATACCGCTACGCAGTATTTT. V gene TRBV6-4 combines with J gene TRBJ2-3; 12 nucleotides agree with TRBD2. Germline loops: CDR1 MRHNA, CDR2 SNTAGT. This CDR3 has 19 residues. Trimming removed 4 bases from V and 8 bases from J; junction bases left unmatched: 19.

Worth noting for this clone: One end of the junction is discordant with germline, which a read error may explain. The gene calls are TRBV7-9 and TRBJ2-5; D may correspond to TRBD1 or TRBD2 (5 bases each). Germline CDR1 reads SEHNR; CDR2 reads FQNEAQ (reference sequence). The CDR3 runs 18 residues. The CDR3 DNA is TGTTCCAGCAGCTTAGCGTCCTGGGGCGAAGATGTCAGAGAGACCCAGTACTTC. The encoded protein is CSSSLASWGEDVRETQYF.

J is TRBJ1-4 and V is TRBV7-9; 8 nucleotides align to TRBD1. This CDR3 spans 15 amino acids. V shed 5 bases and J 6 bases; nucleotides not matched to a gene: 8. CDR1 is SEHNR and CDR2 is FQNEAQ in the germline V gene (reference sequence). The CDR3 protein is CASSLETGEYEKLFF. For the CDR3, the DNA is TGTGCCAGCAGCCTTGAGACAGGGGAGTATGAAAAACTGTTTTTT.

The gene calls are TRBV30 and TRBJ2-7; TRBD2 is a possible D gene (5 bases). CDR1 is GTSNPN and CDR2 is SVGIG in the germline V gene (reference sequence). Trimming took 2 bases from V and 0 from J, leaving 11 bases between them. CDR3 length: 14 residues. This CDR3 is CAWSRGRDSYEQYF. The CDR3 nucleotides are TGTGCCTGGAGTAGAGGACGGGACTCCTACGAGCAGTACTTC.

To note about this clone: At one of its ends the junction is not consistent with the germline gene, which may arise from a read error. The chain is built from TRBV25-1 and TRBJ1-2; 7 nucleotides agree with TRBD1. In germline, CDR1 is MGHDK, CDR2 SYGVNS. The CDR3 runs 13 residues. CDR3 sequence: CASSESPLQGTDF. As DNA, the CDR3 is TGTGCCAGCAGTGAATCCCCCCTACAGGGGACAGACTTC.

The chain combines TRBV27 with TRBJ2-1, with 8 bases lining up with TRBD2. Per the germline V gene, CDR1 is MNHEY and CDR2 is SMNVEV (reference sequence). The CDR3 contains 15 residues. V was pared by 5 bases and J by 9 bases, with 12 bases of the junction left unmatched. The CDR3 sequence is CASSPIGAGGPEQFF. CDR3 nucleotides: TGTGCCAGCAGTCCCATAGGGGCGGGAGGCCCTGAGCAGTTCTTC.

The chain links TRBV6-1 to TRBJ2-3, with a weak D call TRBD1 (6 bases). The CDR3 contains 16 residues. V shed 4 bases and J shed 9 bases, with 23 bases lying between them. The germline V gene encodes CDR1 MNHNS and CDR2 SASEGT. The CDR3 loop reads CASSGSTGLWGRTQYF. The DNA of the CDR3 is TGTGCCAGCAGTGGCTCGACAGGCCTCTGGGGCAGGACGCAGTATTTT.